The clone carrying this T cell receptor beta chain was observed many times. Its target is unknown. The record originates from a study of neurological immune-mediated disorders. Overall study findings and caveats: HTLV-1-associated myelopathy ranked highest for TCR clonal expansion and multiple sclerosis lowest, beneath healthy controls.

V lost 5 bases and J 2 bases, leaving 9 bases between the germline ends. CDR3 length: 13 amino acids. Germline V gives CDR1 SGHVS, CDR2 FQNEAQ. Time point of the sample: technical triplicate 2. The cDNA was generated through 5'RACE incorporating 10-nucleotide random UMIs. Over 170 million TCR-beta sequences, together covering 15-18 subjects, were produced by every individual sequencing run that was carried out. A single record per CDR3 protein comes from TCRdb applying MiXCR to the 5' RACE reads. Among more than 55,000 distinct CDR3 sequences listed, 20% to 30% were seen once. The receptor was derived from a man aged 55 to 70 with HTLV-1-associated myelopathy (HAM/TSP). The chain is built from TRBV7-8 and TRBJ2-5, with a possible D match to TRBD2 (5 bases). Sequences were obtained from PBMCs. In DNA, the CDR3 is TGTGCCAGCAGCCTGACTATTCAAGAGACCCAGTACTTC. This translates into CASSLTIQETQYF.